A single sample is the source of the 32 T cell receptor beta chains below, sequenced in a study of T cells expressing NK-cell markers. One entry per CDR3 protein, without DNA, is what TCRdb gives after re-calling the 5' RACE reads. In all, the sample yields 500,000 to 700,000 distinct CDR3 sequences. The specimen sequenced was blood T cells: a sorted CD56 or NKG2C T cell subset, CD4+ or CD8+ T cells, or bulk PBMC T cells (not recorded which). These TCRs come from a man between 18 and 29 years old in good health.

The V call is TRBV10-3, the J call TRBJ2-5. The CDR3 is 14 amino acids. Germline V gives CDR1 ENHRY, CDR2 SYGVKD. The CDR3 is CAISESGFQETQYF.

The V gene is TRBV20-1, the J gene TRBJ2-3; TCRdb outputs TRBD1, but without DNA this stays unchecked. CDR3 size: 13 residues. Germline V gene data show CDR1 as DFQATT and CDR2 as SNEGSKA (reference sequence). The CDR3 is CSARGGRGDTQYF.

The chain uses TRBV7-2 and TRBJ1-1; TCRdb indicates TRBD1, and absent DNA this call remains unverified. CDR3 length equals 14 residues. Germline V gene data show CDR1 as SGHTA and CDR2 as FQGNSA. CDR3 residues: CASSSKQGSLEAFF.

The CDR3 sequence: CASSQGPTSLSYEQYF. This chain connects TRBV14 to TRBJ2-7; checking the TCRdb D call of TRBD2 is not possible without DNA. In germline, CDR1 is SGHDN, CDR2 FVKESK. This CDR3 has 16 residues. The complete variable domain, with remaining parts taken from reference TRBV14 and TRBJ2-7, reads EAGVTQFPSHSVIEKGQTVTLRCDPISGHDNLYWYRRVMGKEIKFLLHFVKESKQDESGMPNNRFLAERTGGTYSTLKVQPAELEDSGVYFCASSQGPTSLSYEQYFGPGTRLTVT.

CDR3 loop: CASSLNGRGADTQYF. This chain links TRBV7-9 with TRBJ2-3; TCRdb picks TRBD2, but there is no DNA to check that call. Germline CDR1 and CDR2: SEHNR and FQNEAQ (reference sequence). The CDR3 is 15 residues long.

V and J are TRBV29-1 and TRBJ1-6. Germline CDR1 reads SQVTM; CDR2 reads ANQGSEA. This CDR3 is 13 amino acids long. Here the CDR3 reads CSARDSYNSPLHF. Drawing the rest from reference TRBV29-1 and TRBJ1-6, the complete variable domain is SAVISQKPSRDICQRGTSLTIQCQVDSQVTMMFWYRQQPGQSLTLIATANQGSEATYESGFVIDKFPISRPNLTFSTLTVSNMSPEDSSIYLCSARDSYNSPLHFGNGTRLTVT.

The chain recombines TRBV5-1 with TRBJ2-5; TCRdb's D gene call, TRBD1, goes unchecked for lack of DNA. This CDR3 is 14 amino acids long. Germline CDR1 SGHRS, CDR2 YFSETQ. The CDR3 here is CASGKGQGQETQYF.

The J gene is TRBJ2-3, the V gene TRBV7-3. CDR1 is SGHTA, CDR2 FQGTGA, per germline. This CDR3 contains 14 residues. The chain's CDR3 is CASSFTGFADTQYF.

CDR3 sequence reads: CASSLSGGGGELFF. The genes are TRBV5-1 and TRBJ2-2; TCRdb's assignment of TRBD2 cannot be checked, as there is no DNA. CDR3 size: 14 residues. Germline values: CDR1 SGHRS, CDR2 YFSETQ.

This chain links TRBV7-2 with TRBJ2-1; TCRdb's assignment of TRBD2 cannot be checked, as there is no DNA. This CDR3 comprises 15 residues. CDR1 is SGHTA and CDR2 is FQGNSA in the germline V gene. CDR3 protein: CAGAGTTSGRNEQFF. Full variable domain (rest looked up from reference TRBV7-2 and TRBJ2-1): GAGVSQSPSNKVTEKGKDVELRCDPISGHTALYWYRQSLGQGLEFLIYFQGNSAPDKSGLPSDRFSAERTGGSVSTLTIQRTQQEDSAVYLCAGAGTTSGRNEQFFGPGTRLTVL.

J is TRBJ2-1 and V is TRBV10-3; without DNA, the TCRdb call of TRBD2 cannot be checked. The V gene's germline CDR1 is ENHRY and CDR2 SYGVKD. The CDR3 runs 13 residues. The CDR3 region is CASTSDTYNEQFF.

The chain uses TRBV5-6 and TRBJ2-6; TCRdb gives TRBD1 as the D gene, but with no DNA this cannot be confirmed. The length of the CDR3 is 18 residues. Germline values: CDR1 SGHDT, CDR2 YYEEEE. The chain's CDR3 is CASSLGVWTAPGANVLTF.

V and J are TRBV18 and TRBJ1-6; lacking DNA, the TRBD1 call made by TCRdb goes unchecked. Germline V lookup: CDR1 KGHSH, CDR2 LQKENI. The CDR3 is 13 amino acids. The CDR3 sequence: CASSPTQESPLHF.

J is TRBJ2-1 and V is TRBV11-1. Germline CDR1 reads SGHAT; CDR2 reads FQDESV (reference sequence). The CDR3 is 12 amino acids. The CDR3 is CASSLSVHEQFF.

V and J are TRBV14 and TRBJ2-1. The length of the CDR3 is 16 residues. Germline-derived CDR1 and CDR2 are SGHDN and FVKESK. CDR3 sequence: CASSPLGRLGYNEQFF.

This chain connects TRBV20-1 to TRBJ2-1; TCRdb calls TRBD2, which cannot be checked without DNA. CDR1 is DFQATT, CDR2 SNEGSKA, per germline (reference sequence). This CDR3 is 15 amino acids long. The CDR3 sequence: CSAREFSGNYNEQFF.

The chain carries TRBV2 and TRBJ1-2; TCRdb lists TRBD1, though no DNA is available to test this call. Germline loops: CDR1 SNHLY, CDR2 FYNNEI. CDR3 length: 14 residues. The CDR3 reads CASIPEQGYYGYTF.

The rearrangement joins TRBV9 to TRBJ2-2; the D call from TCRdb, TRBD1, cannot be confirmed without DNA. The CDR3 extends over 16 amino acids. Looked up from germline, CDR1 is SGDLS and CDR2 is YYNGEE. The CDR3 loop reads CASSVATGGNAGELFF.

The chain combines TRBV5-1 with TRBJ2-3; TCRdb calls TRBD1, which cannot be checked without DNA. The CDR3 loop spans 16 amino acids. Germline V gene lookup returns CDR1 SGHRS and CDR2 YFSETQ. The CDR3 region is CASSSWTPRGTDTQYF.

This sequence joins TRBV20-1 and TRBJ2-1; the TRBD2 assignment by TCRdb is unverifiable without DNA. The CDR3 sequence is 14 residues long. Per germline, CDR1 DFQATT and CDR2 SNEGSKA (reference sequence). CDR3 sequence: CSAVIGGNYNEQFF.

The rearrangement links TRBV24-1 to TRBJ2-1. The CDR3 spans 16 residues. Per the germline V gene, CDR1 is KGHDR and CDR2 is SFDVKD. The chain's CDR3 is CATSDLNAARINEQFF.

The V gene is TRBV20-1, the J gene TRBJ2-5; TCRdb's D call, TRBD2, is unchecked because there is no DNA. The CDR3 runs to 16 residues. Per the germline V gene, CDR1 is DFQATT and CDR2 is SNEGSKA (reference sequence). The CDR3 spells CSAPGLRGSEHETQYF.

The chain joins TRBV11-2 to TRBJ1-6. The CDR3 covers 14 residues. Germline V gene sequence: CDR1 SGHAT, CDR2 FQNNGV. CDR3 amino acids: CASRPSGYTSPLHF.

V usage is TRBV12-3 or TRBV12-4 and J usage is TRBJ2-5; there is no DNA to check the TCRdb D call of TRBD2. This CDR3 is 14 amino acids long. CDR3 in amino acids: CASSHTGPLETQYF.

The rearrangement uses TRBV7-9 and TRBJ2-1; TCRdb proposes TRBD2, but this gene call is untestable without DNA. This CDR3 region has 14 residues. Germline V gene data show CDR1 as SEHNR and CDR2 as FQNEAQ (reference sequence). CDR3: CASSQGLDYNEQFF.

The chain employs TRBV3-1 and TRBJ2-3. Germline CDR1 reads LGHDT; CDR2 reads YNNKEL (reference sequence). The CDR3 has 12 residues. The CDR3 loop reads CASSYLGGGQYF.

The V and J genes are TRBV10-3 and TRBJ2-7; the TCRdb call, TRBD1, lacks DNA for checking. The CDR3 has 14 residues. Germline lookup yields CDR1 ENHRY and CDR2 SYGVKD. The CDR3 protein is CAITTGQNSYEQYF.

The chain joins TRBV6-1 to TRBJ1-2. CDR3 length: 15 amino acids. Germline assignment: CDR1 MNHNS and CDR2 SASEGT. The CDR3 sequence: CASRPMTSGRDDDTF.

The genes are TRBV7-2 and TRBJ2-3. Germline assignment: CDR1 SGHTA and CDR2 FQGNSA. CDR3 length: 14 amino acids. This chain's CDR3 is CASTKKARADTQYF.

The V call is TRBV12-5, the J call TRBJ2-7. The CDR3 consists of 12 residues. Germline values: CDR1 LGHNT, CDR2 FRNRAP. The CDR3 sequence: CASGFGAYEQYF.

The chain is built from TRBV12-5 and TRBJ2-1; no DNA is available, so the TRBD1 call from TCRdb remains unchecked. There are 14 residues in the CDR3. Germline lookup yields CDR1 LGHNT and CDR2 FRNRAP. The CDR3: CASGQQGGYNEQFF.

V and J are TRBV12-3 or TRBV12-4 and TRBJ2-1; TCRdb's assignment of TRBD2 cannot be checked, as there is no DNA. The CDR3 spans 15 residues. The CDR3 spells CASSLQAGSSNEQFF.